The 17 T cell receptor beta chains reported below all come from one sample, sequenced in a study of cytomegalovirus exposure and HLA in healthy donors. Primers: 60 Vbeta forward and 13 Jbeta reverse. Assay: immunoSEQ multiplex PCR; the TCRdb copy retains only in-frame clones and omits some. This table holds more than 95,000 clones, around 77% found once. The material sequenced was PBMCs. Receptor source: a man aged 45 to 65 in good health and CMV-seropositive.

This chain joins TRBV28 and TRBJ2-1; 12 positions agree with TRBD1. This CDR3 spans 15 amino acids. The germline CDR1 and CDR2 sequences are MDHEN and SYDVKM. J gave up 8 bases and V 6 bases, and 8 bases lay outside the gene matches. CDR3 region: CASRPGQGARHEQFF. CDR3 DNA sequence: TGTGCCAGCAGACCGGGACAGGGGGCGAGACATGAGCAGTTCTTC.

The rearrangement links TRBV29-1 to TRBJ2-3; 7 bases are a match to TRBD2. Germline loops: CDR1 SQVTM, CDR2 ANQGSEA. The CDR3 has 15 residues. The trim removed 0 bases at V and 3 bases at J, leaving 6 bases unmatched. The CDR3, as DNA: TGCAGCGTTGAAGATTGGGGCGGGAGAACAGATACGCAGTATTTT. It codes for CSVEDWGGRTDTQYF.

The chain employs TRBV2 and TRBJ2-1; 7 nucleotides align to TRBD2. The CDR3 loop spans 13 amino acids. Trimming at V came to 7 bases and at J to 9 bases, leaving 9 bases not matched to a gene. Looked up from germline, CDR1 is SNHLY and CDR2 is FYNNEI. In DNA, the CDR3 is TGTGCCAGCAATATTCAAGGGGAGGGTGAGCAGTTCTTC. Its protein is CASNIQGEGEQFF.

This chain uses TRBV19 with TRBJ1-5; the D gene is possibly TRBD1 (6 bases). Between the trimmed V and J ends, which lost 4 bases and 4 bases, there was a span of 14 bases. The CDR3 is made up of 15 amino acids. Germline lookup yields CDR1 LNHDA and CDR2 SQIVND (reference sequence). Here the CDR3 reads CASSTIQGDNQPQHF. CDR3 sequence (DNA): TGTGCCAGTAGTACAATACAGGGAGATAATCAGCCCCAGCATTTT.

The chain joins TRBV7-8 to TRBJ1-2, with D possibly matching TRBD1 (5 bases). This CDR3 has 13 amino acids. CDR1 is SGHVS and CDR2 is FQNEAQ in the germline V gene. V lost 5 bases, J lost 8 bases, and 15 bases lay in between. The CDR3 nucleotides read TGTGCCAGCAGCCATGATTGGGACTGGGGCTACACCTTC. Its protein is CASSHDWDWGYTF.

This chain joins TRBV29-1 and TRBJ2-7, with a possible D match to TRBD2 (7 bases). Germline values: CDR1 SQVTM, CDR2 ANQGSEA. The CDR3 has 11 amino acids. Trimming took 5 bases from V and 6 from J, leaving 11 bases between them. The CDR3 DNA is TGCAGCGTTCTGCGGGGGCGCGAGCAGTACTTC. Translation: CSVLRGREQYF.

The gene calls are TRBV5-8 and TRBJ2-2, with TRBD1 identical over 8 bases. Germline trimming cut 5 bases from V and 3 bases from J; bases unmatched to any gene: 6. Germline lookup yields CDR1 SGHTS and CDR2 YDEGEE. CDR3 length: 15 amino acids. The CDR3 region is CASSFGQGHTGELFF. CDR3 sequence (DNA): TGTGCCAGCAGTTTTGGACAGGGCCACACCGGGGAGCTGTTTTTT.

The chain carries TRBV27 and TRBJ2-7, with a tentative D call TRBD2 (5 bases). Germline V lookup: CDR1 MNHEY, CDR2 SMNVEV (reference sequence). V lost 3 bases and J 1 base, leaving 13 bases between the germline ends. The CDR3 consists of 15 residues. Written as DNA, the CDR3 is TGTGCCAGCAGTTTGAAGGGATCGGGGTCCTACGAGCAGTACTTC. Its translation: CASSLKGSGSYEQYF.

The CDR3 DNA is TGTGCCAGCAGTGAATACAAGTATAATTCACCCCTCCACTTT. This gives the protein CASSEYKYNSPLHF. The chain is built from TRBV2 and TRBJ1-6; D is unresolved. CDR1 is SNHLY, CDR2 FYNNEI, per germline. With 2 bases removed from V and 4 bases from J, the gap between germline ends came to 6 bases. The CDR3 runs to 14 residues.

V gene TRBV7-2 combines with J gene TRBJ2-3; D remains unclear. The length of the CDR3 is 13 residues. Germline assignment: CDR1 SGHTA and CDR2 FQGNSA. The V end lost 2 bases, the J end lost 4 bases, and 7 bases lay between the germline ends. DNA for the CDR3: TGTGCCAGCAGCTTACGAGAGGCAGATACGCAGTATTTT. It specifies CASSLREADTQYF.

This chain connects TRBV10-1 to TRBJ2-7, with a weak D call TRBD2 (5 bases). The CDR3 is made up of 16 amino acids. V lost 1 base, J lost 5 bases, and 18 bases lay in between. CDR1 is WNHNN and CDR2 is SYGVQD in the germline V gene (reference sequence). CDR3 amino acids: CASSELLRHWRHEQYF. In DNA, the CDR3 is TGCGCCAGCAGTGAGTTGCTGCGCCACTGGAGGCACGAGCAGTACTTC.

The V call is TRBV6-5, the J call TRBJ1-1, with D maybe TRBD1 (6 bases). The germline V gene encodes CDR1 MNHEY and CDR2 SVGAGI. The CDR3 consists of 15 residues. The V end lost 2 bases, the J end lost 5 bases, and 15 bases lay between the germline ends. In DNA form, the CDR3 reads TGTGCCAGCAGTTACCGGGGGGCTAGATCGACTGAAGCTTTCTTT. Amino acid sequence: CASSYRGARSTEAFF.

This chain links TRBV5-4 with TRBJ2-1, with D perhaps matching TRBD1 (5 bases). The CDR3 totals 14 residues. The germline CDR1 and CDR2 sequences are SGHNT and YYREEE (reference sequence). Trimming stripped 1 base from V and 8 bases from J, with 13 bases between. CDR3 sequence (DNA): TGTGCCAGCAGCTTGAGGGAAGGGGTCGATGAGCAGTTCTTC. Its protein product is CASSLREGVDEQFF.

This rearrangement joins TRBV30 to TRBJ1-2; the D is unclear. V shed 0 bases and J shed 8 bases, with 10 bases lying between them. The germline V gene has CDR1 GTSNPN and CDR2 SVGIG (reference sequence). The CDR3 consists of 12 residues. CDR3 DNA sequence: TGTGCCTGGAGTGTGTCCATGCGGGGCTACACCTTC. Its protein is CAWSVSMRGYTF.

The chain has TRBV10-1 and TRBJ2-1; D call uncertain. Germline CDR1 is WNHNN and CDR2 is SYGVQD (reference sequence). The germline V and J ends were trimmed by 2 bases and 7 bases, with 3 bases remaining between them. The CDR3 has 11 amino acids. The CDR3 DNA reads as TGCGCCAGCAGTGAGGCGAATGAGCAGTTCTTC. Protein: CASSEANEQFF.

V is TRBV7-2 and J is TRBJ1-2; 7 bases are a match to TRBD1. V lost 5 bases to trimming and J lost 0 bases; unmatched junction nucleotides: 6. The CDR3 runs 15 residues. Germline V gene lookup returns CDR1 SGHTA and CDR2 FQGNSA. The CDR3 DNA follows: TGTGCCAGCAGCCCCCGGGACAGAGCTAACTATGGCTACACCTTC. It is translated as CASSPRDRANYGYTF.

The V call is TRBV7-2, the J call TRBJ1-4; tentatively, D is TRBD1 (5 bases). Trimming took off 7 bases at V and 8 bases at J, with 14 bases between the two ends. Germline V gives CDR1 SGHTA, CDR2 FQGNSA. This CDR3 has 13 residues. The CDR3 sequence is CASTRTPFEKLFF. CDR3 bases: TGTGCCAGCACCAGGACACCTTTCGAAAAACTGTTTTTT.